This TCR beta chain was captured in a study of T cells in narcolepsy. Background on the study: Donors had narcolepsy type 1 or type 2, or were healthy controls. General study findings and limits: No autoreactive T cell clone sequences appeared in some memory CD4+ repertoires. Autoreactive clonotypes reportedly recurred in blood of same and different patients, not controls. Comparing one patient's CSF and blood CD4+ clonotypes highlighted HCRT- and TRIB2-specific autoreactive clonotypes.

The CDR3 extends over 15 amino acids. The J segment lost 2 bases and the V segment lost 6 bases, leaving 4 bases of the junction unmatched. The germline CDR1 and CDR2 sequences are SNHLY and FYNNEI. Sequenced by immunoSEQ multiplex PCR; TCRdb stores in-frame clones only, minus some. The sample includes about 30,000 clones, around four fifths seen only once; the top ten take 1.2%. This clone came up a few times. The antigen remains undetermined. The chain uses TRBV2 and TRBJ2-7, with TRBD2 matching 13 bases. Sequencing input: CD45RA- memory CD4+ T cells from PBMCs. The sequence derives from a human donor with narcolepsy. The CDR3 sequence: CASSKGTSGAYEQYF. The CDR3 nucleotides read TGTGCCAGCAGCAAAGGGACTAGCGGGGCCTACGAGCAGTACTTC.